This T cell receptor beta chain was recovered during a study of radiotherapy plus CTLA-4 blockade in lung cancer. Study-level information: Objective responses were seen in more than 15% of patients, disease control in approximately 29%.

This CDR3 is 17 amino acids long. V was clipped by 3 bases and J by 3 bases; unmatched bases: 4. Germline V gene sequence: CDR1 SGHTA, CDR2 FQGTGA. Clones were read by immunoSEQ multiplex PCR, and TCRdb kept only the in-frame ones, dropping some. The sample records fewer than 65,000 clones, around 79% being singletons. V gene TRBV7-3 combines with J gene TRBJ2-1; 14 bases align to TRBD2. This clonotype was sampled from a human donor with non-small cell lung cancer whose response to radiotherapy plus ipilimumab could not be evaluated. Sequenced here: peripheral blood, sampled from a patient treated with radiotherapy plus ipilimumab. CDR3: CASSFNGLAGGYNEQFF. DNA for the CDR3: TGTGCCAGCAGCTTTAACGGACTAGCGGGGGGCTACAATGAGCAGTTCTTC.